One sample yielded the 13 T cell receptor beta chains listed below, sequenced in a study of blood T cell repertoires in COVID-19. Some clones are missing from TCRdb's copy, which holds only in-frame ones; the method was immunoSEQ multiplex PCR. The sample contains roughly 67,000 clones, approximately 87% of which appear only once. The specimen was peripheral blood. These TCRs come from a man aged 45 to 65 with active COVID-19.

This chain joins TRBV25-1 and TRBJ1-2, with D possibly being TRBD1 (6 bases). The V gene's germline CDR1 is MGHDK and CDR2 SYGVNS. Trimming removed 6 bases from V and 5 bases from J, with 13 bases in between. This CDR3 contains 13 residues. For the CDR3, the DNA is TGTGCCAGCAGCTTTCGCACAGGGTATGGCTACACCTTC. Protein: CASSFRTGYGYTF.

This chain joins TRBV18 and TRBJ2-5; no clear D gene. The V gene's germline CDR1 is KGHSH and CDR2 LQKENI. The CDR3 length is 13 residues. V was pared by 2 bases and J by 0 bases, with 4 bases between. Written as DNA, the CDR3 is TGTGCCAGCTCACCAACTGACCAAGAGACCCAGTACTTC. Residues: CASSPTDQETQYF.

V gene TRBV7-6 combines with J gene TRBJ2-2; D is possibly TRBD2 (6 bases). V lost 5 bases and J 5 bases, leaving 18 bases between the germline ends. Germline CDR1 is SGHVS and CDR2 is FNYEAQ. The CDR3 is 16 amino acids. CDR3 bases: TGTGCCAGCAGCATAAGGCCGGGGGAGACGACCGGGGAGCTGTTTTTT. Translation gives CASSIRPGETTGELFF.

CDR3 sequence: CASHGQGASCSGANVLTF. CDR3 nucleotide sequence: TGCGCCAGCCACGGACAGGGAGCCTCCTGCTCTGGGGCCAACGTCCTGACTTTC. The chain carries TRBV23-1 and TRBJ2-6, with TRBD1 matching over 8 bases. TRBV23-1 is marked as an open reading frame, function uncertain. The CDR3 is 18 residues long. J gave up 0 bases and V 8 bases, and 12 bases lay outside the gene matches.

The chain uses TRBV19 and TRBJ1-5; perhaps TRBD1 as D (5 bases). The CDR3 contains 13 residues. The V end was cut by 7 bases, the J end by 5 bases, with 12 bases between. CDR1 and CDR2 from the germline V gene are LNHDA and SQIVND (reference sequence). CDR3 in DNA: TGTGCCAGTACCCGCAGGGTGGATCAGCCCCAGCATTTT. It translates to CASTRRVDQPQHF.

The V and J genes are TRBV4-3 and TRBJ2-3; no definite D call. The CDR3 runs to 15 residues. The V gene lost 0 bases and the J gene lost 5 bases, with 12 bases spanning the gap. Germline V gene data show CDR1 as LGHNA and CDR2 as YSLEER. The DNA for the CDR3 is TGCGCCAGCAGCCAAGATCGTCGAGAGGTAGATACGCAGTATTTT. This sequence encodes CASSQDRREVDTQYF.

The chain joins TRBV4-2 to TRBJ2-7; tentative D call: TRBD2 (5 bases). The CDR3 length is 16 residues. V was trimmed by 0 bases and J by 2 bases, leaving 14 bases between them. Germline values: CDR1 LGHNA, CDR2 YNFKEQ. Written as DNA, the CDR3 is TGTGCCAGCAGCCAAGAACTTACGGGGAACCCCTACGAGCAGTACTTC. It encodes CASSQELTGNPYEQYF.

The gene calls are TRBV30 and TRBJ2-2, with 9 bases that match TRBD1. The CDR3 is made up of 16 amino acids. Per germline, CDR1 GTSNPN and CDR2 SVGIG (reference sequence). After removal of 3 bases from V and 5 bases from J, the junction contained 10 bases not matched to a gene. The chain's CDR3 is CAWRAGNRGRTGELFF. CDR3 nucleotides: TGTGCCTGGAGAGCGGGAAACAGGGGGCGGACCGGGGAGCTGTTTTTT.

The J gene is TRBJ2-7, the V gene TRBV13, with 7 positions matching TRBD2. The CDR3 is 14 residues long. Germline V CDR1 and CDR2: PRHDT, FYEKMQ (reference sequence). The J segment lost 3 bases and the V segment lost 8 bases, leaving 10 bases of the junction unmatched. The CDR3 loop reads CASRSRGGSYEQYF. The CDR3 nucleotides read TGTGCCAGCCGCTCGAGGGGCGGGAGCTACGAGCAGTACTTC. The whole variable domain, remainder taken from reference TRBV13 and TRBJ2-7, is AAGVIQSPRHLIKEKRETATLKCYPIPRHDTVYWYQQGPGQDPQFLISFYEKMQSDKGSIPDRFSAQQFSDYHSELNMSSLELGDSALYFCASRSRGGSYEQYFGPGTRLTVT.

The table lists this clone with a few counts. The chain links TRBV6-5 to TRBJ2-7; the match to TRBD1 covers 8 bases. V lost 2 bases to trimming and J lost 5 bases; unmatched junction nucleotides: 5. CDR1 MNHEY and CDR2 SVGAGI come from the germline V gene. The CDR3 extends over 14 amino acids. CDR3 nucleotides: TGTGCCAGCAGTTACGGCAGGGGGCAGAACGAGCAGTACTTC. This translates into CASSYGRGQNEQYF.

The rearrangement joins TRBV4-1 to TRBJ1-1; weak D call: TRBD1 (6 bases). CDR1 is MGHRA, CDR2 YSYEKL, per germline. Between the trimmed V and J ends, which lost 2 bases and 2 bases, there was a span of 18 bases. The CDR3 length is 17 residues. CDR3 DNA sequence: TGCGCCAGCAGCCAAAGTTTCAGGGGTCTGTTAAACACTGAAGCTTTCTTT. This sequence encodes CASSQSFRGLLNTEAFF.

The rearrangement links TRBV19 to TRBJ1-1; 8 bases line up with TRBD1. Losses at the gene ends were 9 bases for V and 0 bases for J; bases not matched to a gene: 9. This CDR3 spans 15 amino acids. CDR1 LNHDA and CDR2 SQIVND come from the germline V gene (reference sequence). CDR3 region: CASRQGWGMNTEAFF. In DNA, the CDR3 is TGTGCCAGCCGACAGGGGTGGGGAATGAACACTGAAGCTTTCTTT.

This clone was recorded a few times. V gene TRBV2 combines with J gene TRBJ1-6; D possibly corresponds to TRBD1 (5 bases). The germline V gene has CDR1 SNHLY and CDR2 FYNNEI. V was cut by 8 bases and J by 6 bases, with 14 bases left in between. The CDR3 spans 14 residues. This CDR3 is CASGAFGVNSPLHF. The CDR3 region has the DNA TGTGCCAGCGGGGCCTTTGGGGTTAATTCACCCCTCCACTTT.